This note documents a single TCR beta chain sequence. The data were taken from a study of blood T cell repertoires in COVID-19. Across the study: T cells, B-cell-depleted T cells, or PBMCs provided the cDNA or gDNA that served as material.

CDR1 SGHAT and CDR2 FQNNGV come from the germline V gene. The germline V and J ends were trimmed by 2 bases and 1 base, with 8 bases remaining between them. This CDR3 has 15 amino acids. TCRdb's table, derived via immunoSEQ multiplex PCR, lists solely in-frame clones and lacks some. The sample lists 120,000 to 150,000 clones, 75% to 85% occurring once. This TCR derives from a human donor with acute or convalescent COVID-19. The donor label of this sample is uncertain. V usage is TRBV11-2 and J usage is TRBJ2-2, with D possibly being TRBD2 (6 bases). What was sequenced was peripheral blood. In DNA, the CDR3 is TGTGCCAGCAGCTTAAGGGACTGGAACACCGGGGAGCTGTTTTTT. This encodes CASSLRDWNTGELFF.